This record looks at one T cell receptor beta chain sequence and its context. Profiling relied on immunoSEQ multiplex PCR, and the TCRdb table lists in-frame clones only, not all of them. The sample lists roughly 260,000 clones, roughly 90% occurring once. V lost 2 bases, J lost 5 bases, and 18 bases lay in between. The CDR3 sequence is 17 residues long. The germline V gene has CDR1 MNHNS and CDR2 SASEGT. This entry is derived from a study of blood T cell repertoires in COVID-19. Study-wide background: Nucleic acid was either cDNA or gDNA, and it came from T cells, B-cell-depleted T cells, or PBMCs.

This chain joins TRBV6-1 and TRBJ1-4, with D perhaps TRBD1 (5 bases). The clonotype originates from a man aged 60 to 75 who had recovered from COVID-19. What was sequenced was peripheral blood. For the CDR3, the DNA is TGTGCCAGCAGTGAACTTCTTGGGGACTTCAGCAATGAAAAACTGTTTTTT. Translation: CASSELLGDFSNEKLFF.